The T cell receptor (beta chain) described here comes from a study of T cell responses to AZD1222 COVID-19 vaccine (dated by TCRdb to the early 2020s). About the investigation overall: A total of 233 trial participants underwent TCR sequencing, of whom 200 to 220 had received two doses of AZD1222 and 26 had received two doses of the MenACWY control vaccine. Trial participants were enrolled by age into subgroups of 18-55, 56-69 and 70-plus years, and 148, 28 and 57 TCR-sequenced participants, respectively, were included in these subgroups. Paper-wide results and their limitations: No day 14 peak-response samples were available, so repertoires were characterized only after the peak T cell response. The 56-69-year group was small, and its depth increase did not reach significance, likely because of low power. Vaccine-associated CD4 TCRs spanned the whole spike protein, with dominant responses in regions 160-218 and 743-854. A significant rise in spike-specific TCR breadth and depth was observed after two AZD1222 doses relative to day 0 and relative to MenACWY recipients. Epitopes outside the regions mutated in the B.1.351 and B.1.1.7 variants were reportedly recognized by nearly half of the unique spike-specific TCRs. Only five to seven AZD1222 recipients were SARS-CoV-2 seropositive at baseline, limiting conclusions about previously exposed vaccinees. Participants were mostly white British, with more females than males. The authors suggested clonal diversity may have been underestimated.

From the germline V gene, CDR1 is MNHNS and CDR2 is SASEGT. The CDR3 runs 14 amino acids, cysteine and phenylalanine included. Only CDR3 DNA is held: 42 bases, read in frame from base 1. Cut back by 1 base and 0 bases, the V and J ends lie 6 bases apart. This clone occurred once. Its antigen is still unknown. Base qualities are missing; no much larger clone stands one base away. In light of the paper, this sample's time point label describes: about 28 days (+/-7) after the second vaccine dose. AZD1222 recipients whose second dose came at about 4 weeks and those whose second dose came at about 12 weeks were combined into one group, since spike-specific TCR depth and breadth did not differ between the two schedules. Samples from vaccinated people were obtained from the UK trials COV001 and COV002, which included a single-blind randomized controlled phase 2/3 trial of AZD1222 (ChAdOx1 nCoV-19) in healthy adults. For TCRbeta chain sequencing, PBMC samples from trial participants were taken at day 0 and at day 28 after the second dose.

The CDR3 regions of human TCRbeta chains were subjected to immunosequencing. The paper's data handling went like this. TCRs in the repertoires were compared against a reference library of SARS-CoV-2-specific TCRs that had been generated with the MIRA antigen-specificity platform. Breadth meant the fraction of unique TCRs that were SARS-CoV-2-associated, whereas depth meant the fraction of total T cells that were SARS-CoV-2-associated. Using the MIRA data, each spike-specific TCR was mapped to the spike region that the TCR reacts to and placed in a CD4 or CD8 class. Log10-transformed breadth and depth values were compared by one-way ANOVA with Sidak's multiple comparisons tests. TCRdb obtained this table from immuneACCESS and retained in-frame rearrangements with V and J assigned. These tables miss some clones; where compared with another copy, unresolved V genes account for less than half of the shortfall, and the remainder is unexplained. That table is the source of V, J and clone size, and D and trimming were worked out from the DNA. In all, the sample holds tens of thousands of clones, and around nine tenths of those were seen once. The ten largest account for roughly 5.1% of the sample.

Material: peripheral blood, obtained 28 days after the second AZD1222 dose. Here the chain combines TRBV6-1 and TRBJ1-1; no D gene call is confident. This TCR was sampled from an adult who received the AZD1222 COVID-19 vaccine. The nucleotide sequence reads TGTGCCAGCAGTGAAGTAGTAATGAACACTGAAGCTTTCTTT. This gives the protein CASSEVVMNTEAFF.